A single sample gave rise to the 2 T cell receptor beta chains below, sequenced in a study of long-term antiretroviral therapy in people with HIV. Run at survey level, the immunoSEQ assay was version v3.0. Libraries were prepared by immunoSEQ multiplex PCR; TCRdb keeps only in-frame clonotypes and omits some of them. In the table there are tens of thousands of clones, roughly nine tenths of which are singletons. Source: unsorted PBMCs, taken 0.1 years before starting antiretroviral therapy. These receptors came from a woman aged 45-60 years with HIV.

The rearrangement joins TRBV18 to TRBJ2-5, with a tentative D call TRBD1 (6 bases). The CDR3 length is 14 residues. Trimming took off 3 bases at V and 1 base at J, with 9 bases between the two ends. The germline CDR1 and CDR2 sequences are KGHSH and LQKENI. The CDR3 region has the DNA TGTGCCAGCTCACCGGGGGCAGGCCAAGAGACCCAGTACTTC. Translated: CASSPGAGQETQYF.

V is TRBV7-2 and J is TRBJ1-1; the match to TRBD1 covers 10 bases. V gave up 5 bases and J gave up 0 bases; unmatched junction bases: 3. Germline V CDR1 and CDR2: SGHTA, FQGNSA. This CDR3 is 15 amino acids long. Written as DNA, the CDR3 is TGTGCCAGCAGCCACGACAGGGGGCTGAACACTGAAGCTTTCTTT. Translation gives CASSHDRGLNTEAFF. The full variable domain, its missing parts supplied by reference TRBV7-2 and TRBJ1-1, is GAGVSQSPSNKVTEKGKDVELRCDPISGHTALYWYRQSLGQGLEFLIYFQGNSAPDKSGLPSDRFSAERTGGSVSTLTIQRTQQEDSAVYLCASSHDRGLNTEAFFGQGTRLTVV.